Each of the 14 T cell receptor beta chains below was sequenced from the same sample in a study of beta chain features in type 1 diabetes. The whole isolated RNA underwent reverse transcription, so sequencing captured expressed TCRB transcripts. The repertoire was sequenced with immunoSEQ multiplex PCR; TCRdb's copy has only in-frame clones and lacks some. The sample has about 620,000 clones, about 14% seen once; the top ten hold about 0.097%. Sequenced material: naive CD4+ T cells from blood. All receptors come from a man between 18 and 35 years old in good health.

This clone has a handful of counts. Additional DNA sequences in this sample encode the identical CDR3. The CDR3 spells CASSLGTYEQYF. CDR3 nucleotide sequence: TGTGCCAGCAGCCTAGGAACCTACGAGCAGTACTTC. This chain connects TRBV28 to TRBJ2-7; D remains unclear. Between the trimmed V and J ends, which lost 6 bases and 2 bases, there was a span of 8 bases. The CDR3 is 12 amino acids. The germline CDR1 and CDR2 sequences are MDHEN and SYDVKM.

The V call is TRBV9, the J call TRBJ2-6; tentatively, D is TRBD1 or TRBD2 (5 bases each). Deletions cut 4 bases from V and 2 bases from J, with 13 bases between. Germline V CDR1 and CDR2: SGDLS, YYNGEE. This CDR3 is 16 amino acids long. The CDR3 DNA sequence: TGTGCCAGCAGCCCCCATTGGGGGACTGGGGCCAACGTCCTGACTTTC. Translating gives CASSPHWGTGANVLTF.

This clone was seen a few times. The rearrangement joins TRBV30 to TRBJ1-4; D may be TRBD1 (6 bases). The germline gives CDR1 GTSNPN, CDR2 SVGIG (reference sequence). The CDR3 is 13 residues long. Deletions cut 7 bases from V and 8 bases from J, with 17 bases between. CDR3 bases: TGTGCCTCCCTAGGGGGGGCTGGGGAAAAACTGTTTTTT. It translates to CASLGGAGEKLFF.

This chain connects TRBV29-1 to TRBJ1-4; possibly TRBD1 for D (5 bases). The germline V and J ends were trimmed by 7 bases and 7 bases, with 7 bases remaining between them. There are 10 residues in the CDR3. Germline CDR1 SQVTM, CDR2 ANQGSEA. The CDR3 spells CSAGGEKLFF. For the CDR3, the DNA is TGCAGCGCTGGGGGTGAAAAACTGTTTTTT.

CDR3 nucleotides: TGCAGCGTTAAGGAGGACAGGGGGCGAAACACCATATATTTT. Amino acid sequence: CSVKEDRGRNTIYF. V is TRBV29-1 and J is TRBJ1-3, with 11 bases identical to TRBD1. Germline CDR1 is SQVTM and CDR2 is ANQGSEA. The CDR3 is 14 residues long. The trim removed 5 bases at V and 5 bases at J, leaving 5 bases unmatched.

J is TRBJ2-5 and V is TRBV6-6; TRBD1 aligns across 11 bases. Looked up from germline, CDR1 is MNHNY and CDR2 is SVGAGI (reference sequence). This CDR3 spans 14 amino acids. With V trimmed by 5 bases and J by 4 bases, 3 bases remained unmatched. The DNA of the CDR3 is TGTGCCAGCAGTAAGGACAGGGGGCCAGAGACCCAGTACTTC. This encodes CASSKDRGPETQYF.

This clone has more than one count but fewer than ten. The chain combines TRBV7-2 with TRBJ1-2; D is possibly TRBD1 (5 bases). Germline V lookup: CDR1 SGHTA, CDR2 FQGNSA. V was clipped by 6 bases and J by 5 bases, with 25 bases between them. The CDR3 has 17 residues. Here the CDR3 DNA reads TGTGCCAGCAGGGGAAACGGGGTGTTGGTGGGGCCATATGGCTACACCTTC. It encodes CASRGNGVLVGPYGYTF.

The chain recombines TRBV2 with TRBJ2-5; 7 bases agree with TRBD2. The germline V gene has CDR1 SNHLY and CDR2 FYNNEI. V dropped 7 bases and J dropped 5; count of bases not matched to a gene: 10. The CDR3 has 14 amino acids. In nucleotides, the CDR3 is TGTGCCAGCAATGTAGCGAGCGGGAAGGAGACCCAGTACTTC. Its translation is CASNVASGKETQYF.

This sequence joins TRBV5-6 and TRBJ2-3, with D uncertain. The CDR3 spans 14 residues. The germline V and J ends were trimmed by 2 bases and 3 bases, with 10 bases remaining between them. Germline loops: CDR1 SGHDT, CDR2 YYEEEE. The CDR3 protein is CASSFLLSTDTQYF. DNA of the CDR3: TGTGCCAGCAGCTTTCTACTCAGTACAGATACGCAGTATTTT.

The chain combines TRBV6-1 with TRBJ2-7; tentative D call: TRBD1 (6 bases). This CDR3 is built from 13 residues. Germline values: CDR1 MNHNS, CDR2 SASEGT. V lost 6 bases and J 6 bases, leaving 15 bases between the germline ends. In nucleotides, the CDR3 is TGTGCCAGCAGAGAAATTACAGGGACCGAGCAGTACTTC. Encoded protein: CASREITGTEQYF.

The CDR3 coding sequence is TGTGCCAGCCAAAGTTTCGAGAGCAAAAACATTCAGTACTTC. Translated, it gives CASQSFESKNIQYF. The chain has TRBV5-4 and TRBJ2-4; no reliable D call. The V end lost 7 bases, the J end lost 3 bases, and 14 bases lay between the germline ends. From germline, CDR1 is SGHNT and CDR2 YYREEE (reference sequence). CDR3 length equals 14 residues.

The chain carries TRBV29-1 and TRBJ1-3, with 8 bases fitting TRBD1. Germline assignment: CDR1 SQVTM and CDR2 ANQGSEA. CDR3 length: 11 amino acids. Germline trimming cut 7 bases from V and 4 bases from J; bases unmatched to any gene: 0. CDR3 region: CSGQGGNTIYF. DNA for the CDR3: TGCAGCGGACAGGGGGGAAACACCATATATTTT. The entire variable domain, with the rest obtained from reference TRBV29-1 and TRBJ1-3, is as follows: SAVISQKPSRDICQRGTSLTIQCQVDSQVTMMFWYRQQPGQSLTLIATANQGSEATYESGFVIDKFPISRPNLTFSTLTVSNMSPEDSSIYLCSGQGGNTIYFGEGSWLTVV.

This clone was seen a few times. The chain couples TRBV7-2 to TRBJ1-2, with D possibly matching TRBD1 (5 bases). This CDR3 contains 13 residues. V lost 3 bases to trimming and J lost 10 bases, with 15 bases between them. Germline-derived CDR1 and CDR2 are SGHTA and FQGNSA. In nucleotides, the CDR3 is TGTGCCAGCAGCTTCGATCCCAGGGATTCCTACACCTTC. Translation gives CASSFDPRDSYTF.

CDR3 loop: CAWSGGATDTQYF. DNA of the CDR3: TGTGCCTGGAGCGGGGGGGCGACAGATACGCAGTATTTT. The chain joins TRBV30 to TRBJ2-3; 8 nucleotides align to TRBD2. Germline CDR1 is GTSNPN and CDR2 is SVGIG (reference sequence). Trimming at V came to 3 bases and at J to 3 bases, leaving 2 bases not matched to a gene. This CDR3 has 13 amino acids.